The 18 T cell receptor beta chains below come from one sample, sequenced in a study of glioma-infiltrating T cells after dendritic cell vaccination. Indicated time point: after dendritic cell vaccination, including at tumor progression/relapse. The method was immunoSEQ multiplex PCR; TCRdb's version includes in-frame clones alone and lacks a portion of them. The sample yields about 94,000 clones, less than 90% seen once. This specimen consisted of blood, obtained after dendritic cell vaccination. The receptors come from a human donor with glioblastoma.

The rearrangement joins TRBV5-6 to TRBJ1-1, with no clear D. CDR1 SGHDT and CDR2 YYEEEE come from the germline V gene. The V gene lost 1 base and the J gene lost 5 bases, with 9 bases spanning the gap. The CDR3 consists of 13 residues. The CDR3 loop is CASSLIQRTEAFF. CDR3 sequence (DNA): TGTGCCAGCAGCTTGATCCAGCGGACTGAAGCTTTCTTT.

DNA of the CDR3: TGTGCCAGTAGGGCCCTTCCTCCTAGCACAGATACGCAGTATTTT. It yields the protein CASRALPPSTDTQYF. The rearrangement uses TRBV19 and TRBJ2-3; D unclear. The V gene's germline CDR1 is LNHDA and CDR2 SQIVND (reference sequence). The length of the CDR3 is 15 residues. Between the trimmed V and J ends, which lost 6 bases and 0 bases, there was a span of 13 bases.

The chain employs TRBV7-9 and TRBJ2-7; tentative D call: TRBD1 (5 bases). This CDR3 has 12 amino acids. Trimming pared 5 bases from V and 4 bases from J, leaving 9 bases between. Germline V CDR1 and CDR2: SEHNR, FQNEAQ (reference sequence). For the CDR3, the DNA is TGTGCCAGCAGCCCAGGACATTACGAGCAGTACTTC. Encoded protein: CASSPGHYEQYF.

This chain uses TRBV27 with TRBJ2-6, with D possibly TRBD2 on 5 matching bases. The V gene lost 5 bases and the J gene lost 1 base, with 15 bases spanning the gap. CDR1 MNHEY and CDR2 SMNVEV come from the germline V gene (reference sequence). This CDR3 is built from 17 residues. CDR3 loop: CASSLDFAWSGANVLTF. The CDR3 DNA follows: TGTGCCAGCAGTCTGGACTTCGCCTGGTCTGGGGCCAACGTCCTGACTTTC.

This rearrangement joins TRBV4-2 to TRBJ2-3, with D tentatively TRBD2 (6 bases). Germline V gene sequence: CDR1 LGHNA, CDR2 YNFKEQ. The CDR3 runs to 17 residues. The V and J ends lost 0 bases and 0 bases respectively, with 13 bases between them. CDR3 protein: CASSQDLPGTSTDTQYF. The CDR3 DNA sequence: TGTGCCAGCAGCCAAGATCTCCCCGGGACTAGCACAGATACGCAGTATTTT.

In its sample, this clone was seen a few times. The rearrangement links TRBV27 to TRBJ1-6; TRBD1 is a possible D gene (6 bases). This CDR3 is 14 amino acids long. Germline V gives CDR1 MNHEY, CDR2 SMNVEV (reference sequence). Trimming shortened V by 6 bases and J by 6 bases, and 12 bases separated the two germline ends. CDR3 residues: CASRWTASNSPLHF. The CDR3 DNA follows: TGTGCCAGCAGATGGACAGCCTCTAATTCACCCCTCCACTTT.

The chain links TRBV19 to TRBJ1-4; unclear D gene. V was pared by 2 bases and J by 13 bases, with 11 bases between. There are 12 residues in the CDR3. The germline V gene has CDR1 LNHDA and CDR2 SQIVND (reference sequence). The CDR3 sequence is CASSIWAGRLFF. CDR3 DNA sequence: TGTGCCAGTAGTATATGGGCAGGAAGACTGTTTTTT.

This clone is a singleton in its sample. CDR3: CASSVRTGGTEAFF. Written as DNA, the CDR3 is TGTGCCAGCAGTGTCCGGACAGGGGGGACTGAAGCTTTCTTT. V and J are TRBV25-1 and TRBJ1-1, with 10 bases identical to TRBD1. The trim removed 4 bases at V and 5 bases at J, leaving 4 bases unmatched. Germline-derived CDR1 and CDR2 are MGHDK and SYGVNS. This CDR3 has 14 residues.

The chain combines TRBV5-1 with TRBJ2-3; TRBD2 aligns across 13 bases. The CDR3 runs 16 residues. CDR1 is SGHRS and CDR2 is YFSETQ in the germline V gene. With 5 bases clipped from V and 5 bases from J, the junction kept 8 bases outside the gene matches. The CDR3 here is CASRFGLAGVQDTQYF. DNA for the CDR3: TGCGCCAGCAGGTTCGGACTAGCGGGAGTCCAAGATACGCAGTATTTT.

This clone was counted only a few times. The chain uses TRBV15 and TRBJ1-2, with D perhaps TRBD1 (5 bases). V lost 6 bases and J 2 bases, leaving 13 bases between the germline ends. This CDR3 comprises 14 residues. Looked up from germline, CDR1 is LNHNV and CDR2 is YYDKDF (reference sequence). The CDR3 bases are TGTGCCACCAGGCAGGACATGCTGAACTATGGCTACACCTTC. This translates into CATRQDMLNYGYTF.

CDR3 residues: CASSGTGISNQPQHF. CDR3 bases: TGTGCCAGTAGTGGGACAGGAATAAGCAATCAGCCCCAGCATTTT. J is TRBJ1-5 and V is TRBV19, with 8 bases fitting TRBD1. The CDR3 spans 15 residues. CDR1 and CDR2 from the germline V gene are LNHDA and SQIVND (reference sequence). V lost 5 bases to trimming and J lost 1 base; unmatched junction nucleotides: 4.

This clone appeared a single time. This sequence joins TRBV5-1 and TRBJ2-7; 8 bases fit TRBD2. The V and J ends lost 5 bases and 3 bases, in that order; junction bases with no gene match: 10. Per germline, CDR1 SGHRS and CDR2 YFSETQ. The CDR3 contains 15 residues. This chain's CDR3 is CASRGLASGYYEQYF. The CDR3 DNA is TGCGCCAGCAGGGGTTTAGCTAGCGGGTACTACGAGCAGTACTTC.

This chain connects TRBV7-6 to TRBJ2-1; 11 bases line up with TRBD2. The CDR3 contains 14 residues. In germline, CDR1 is SGHVS, CDR2 FNYEAQ. The V and J ends lost 5 bases and 10 bases, in that order; junction bases with no gene match: 7. The CDR3 sequence: CASSGTSGREEQFF. CDR3 coding DNA: TGTGCCAGCAGCGGTACTAGCGGGAGAGAAGAGCAGTTCTTC. Full variable domain (outside the CDR3, taken from reference TRBV7-6 and TRBJ2-1): GAGVSQSPRYKVTKRGQDVALRCDPISGHVSLYWYRQALGQGPEFLTYFNYEAQQDKSGLPNDRFSAERPEGSISTLTIQRTEQRDSAMYRCASSGTSGREEQFFGPGTRLTVL.

The genes are TRBV7-8 and TRBJ1-1; D is possibly TRBD1 (5 bases). This CDR3 has 19 residues. CDR1 is SGHVS and CDR2 is FQNEAQ in the germline V gene. V was shortened by 1 base and J by 0 bases, with 21 bases between the two germline ends. CDR3 protein: CASSLVVVQRGIMNTEAFF. The CDR3 DNA reads TGTGCCAGCAGCTTAGTAGTTGTACAGCGGGGGATTATGAACACTGAAGCTTTCTTT.

The rearrangement links TRBV9 to TRBJ1-1; D is uncertain. Germline V lookup: CDR1 SGDLS, CDR2 YYNGEE. The CDR3 runs to 12 residues. V was pared by 3 bases and J by 1 base, with 4 bases between. The CDR3 coding sequence is TGTGCCAGCAGCGGGAGGAACACTGAAGCTTTCTTT. Protein product: CASSGRNTEAFF.

CDR3 loop: CASSPRTVPGDGYTF. The CDR3 DNA reads TGTGCCAGCAGCCCACGGACAGTTCCTGGGGATGGCTACACCTTC. The chain combines TRBV7-2 with TRBJ1-2, with a tentative D call TRBD1 (6 bases). Germline lookup yields CDR1 SGHTA and CDR2 FQGNSA. V was pared by 5 bases and J by 6 bases, with 19 bases between. The CDR3 extends over 15 amino acids.

J is TRBJ2-2 and V is TRBV29-1, with 7 bases identical to TRBD2. In germline, CDR1 is SQVTM, CDR2 ANQGSEA. The V and J ends lost 6 bases and 6 bases, in that order; junction bases with no gene match: 10. This CDR3 is built from 14 residues. The DNA of the CDR3 is TGCAGCGTATCTAGCGGAAAATATGCCGGGGAGCTGTTTTTT. As protein: CSVSSGKYAGELFF.

The rearrangement uses TRBV4-1 and TRBJ2-2, with TRBD2 identical over 8 bases. This CDR3 has 16 amino acids. The ends lost 2 bases at V and 1 base at J; junction bases unmatched: 3. Germline-derived CDR1 and CDR2 are MGHRA and YSYEKL. CDR3 bases: TGCGCCAGCAGCCAACGTCGGGGGGGGAACACCGGGGAGCTGTTTTTT. Translation gives CASSQRRGGNTGELFF.